The following is a T cell receptor beta chain sequence with its context. Antigen unknown. This entry comes from a study of graft-versus-host responses after intestinal transplantation. Findings of the study overall: Marrow from the recipient contained GvH clones, some of which had appeared first in ileum or blood.

The CDR3 contains 14 residues. Per germline, CDR1 SGHDT and CDR2 YYEEEE. V was pared by 0 bases and J by 1 base, with 5 bases between. Clones were read by immunoSEQ multiplex PCR, and TCRdb kept only the in-frame ones, dropping some. The sample yields 30,000 to 50,000 clones, 90% to 95% seen once. Sequenced here: unstimulated CD8+ T cells sorted from spleen or lymph node cells, sampled before transplant. The rearrangement joins TRBV5-6 to TRBJ2-1; D not resolved. This TCR came from a human donor who was the organ donor for an intestinal transplant. In DNA form, the CDR3 reads TGTGCCAGCAGCTTGGTCAGGTCCTACAATGAGCAGTTCTTC. This sequence encodes CASSLVRSYNEQFF.